This is a list of T cell receptor beta chains from one sample in a study of PD-1 blockade in classical Hodgkin lymphoma. The protocol was immunoSEQ multiplex PCR, while the TCRdb copy is restricted to in-frame clones and leaves out a portion. The data show 25,000 to 35,000 clones, roughly 70% seen once. The sample here was peripheral blood mononuclear cells (PBMCs), taken before the second cycle of nivolumab. Every receptor here comes from a human donor with classical Hodgkin lymphoma. Both conserved end residues are part of each CDR3. The D gene is left open where the match is weak. The size entry is marked missing in some rows and otherwise reads once, few, many or a size class.

>TRBJ1-2|NA|once|TRBV4-3
CASSQAGVYGYTF
TGCGCCAGCAGCCAAGCGGGGGTTTATGGCTACACCTTC
>TRBJ2-3|NA|NA|TRBV9
CASSVDGHSTDTQYF
TGTGCCAGCAGCGTAGACGGGCATAGCACAGATACGCAGTATTTT
>TRBJ1-2|TRBD1|NA|TRBV7-9
CASSLARGTATPGYTF
TGTGCCAGCAGCTTAGCCCGGGGGACAGCCACTCCTGGCTACACCTTC
>TRBJ2-2|NA|NA|TRBV6-1
CASSSGLNTGELFF
TGTGCCAGCAGTTCAGGGCTGAACACCGGGGAGCTGTTTTTT
>TRBJ2-5|NA|NA|TRBV4-3
CASSQDSRGGETQYF
TGCGCCAGCAGCCAAGATTCCAGGGGAGGGGAGACCCAGTACTTC
>TRBJ1-1|NA|NA|TRBV4-1
CASSQDRESLNTEAFF
TGCGCCAGCAGCCAAGATCGGGAGTCGTTGAACACTGAAGCTTTCTTT
>TRBJ2-5|NA|NA|TRBV14
CASSQDQVRTQYF
TGTGCCAGCAGCCAAGACCAAGTGAGGACCCAGTACTTC
>TRBJ1-2|NA|many|TRBV19
CASSFVSGGYTF
TGTGCCAGTAGTTTCGTCTCAGGTGGCTACACCTTC
>TRBJ2-3|NA|NA|TRBV5-1
CASRVGGNQAKGTDTQYF
TGCGCCAGCAGAGTTGGAGGCAATCAAGCGAAGGGCACAGATACGCAGTATTTT
>TRBJ1-5|NA|NA|TRBV7-2
CASSLVAGNNQPQHF
TGTGCCAGCAGCTTAGTCGCGGGAAACAATCAGCCCCAGCATTTT
>TRBJ2-2|TRBD2|NA|TRBV5-6
CASSPPGLAETGGELFF
TGTGCCAGCAGCCCGCCGGGACTAGCGGAAACGGGCGGGGAGCTGTTTTTT
>TRBJ2-7|NA|NA|TRBV6-6
CASSYSKGQGLNEQYF
TGTGCCAGCAGTTACTCGAAGGGCCAGGGATTAAACGAGCAGTACTTC
>TRBJ2-7|NA|medium-sized|TRBV28
CASSPLTDAYEQYF
TGTGCCAGCAGTCCCCTGACCGACGCCTACGAGCAGTACTTC